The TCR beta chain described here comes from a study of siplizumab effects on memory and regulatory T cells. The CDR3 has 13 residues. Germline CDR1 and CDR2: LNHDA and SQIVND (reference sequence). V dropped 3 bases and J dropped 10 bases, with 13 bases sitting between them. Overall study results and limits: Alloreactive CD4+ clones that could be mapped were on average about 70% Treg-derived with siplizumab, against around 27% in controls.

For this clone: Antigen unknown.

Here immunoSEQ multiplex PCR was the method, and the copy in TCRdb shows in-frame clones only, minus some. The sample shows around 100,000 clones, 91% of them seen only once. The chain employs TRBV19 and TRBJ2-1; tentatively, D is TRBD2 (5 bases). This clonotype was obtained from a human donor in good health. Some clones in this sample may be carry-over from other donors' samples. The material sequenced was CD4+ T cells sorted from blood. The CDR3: CASSIWRFREQFF. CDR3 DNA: TGTGCCAGTAGTATCTGGAGGTTTAGGGAGCAGTTCTTC.